These 15 T cell receptor beta chains originate from one sample sequenced in a study of T cell responses to AZD1222 COVID-19 vaccine. TCRdb's copy holds only in-frame clones and misses some; the assay was immunoSEQ multiplex PCR. The sample includes under 150,000 clones, approximately 90% of them seen just once. The material was peripheral blood, obtained 28 days after the second AZD1222 dose. The receptors derive from an adult who received the AZD1222 COVID-19 vaccine.

This sequence joins TRBV2 and TRBJ1-4; TRBD1 matches 11 bases. This CDR3 has 14 amino acids. Looked up from germline, CDR1 is SNHLY and CDR2 is FYNNEI. V shed 5 bases and J 6 bases; nucleotides not matched to a gene: 2. CDR3 DNA: TGTGCCAGCAGTAGGACAGGGGGCCATGAAAAACTGTTTTTT. This codes for CASSRTGGHEKLFF.

The chain links TRBV30 to TRBJ1-2, with D hard to call. Germline V gene sequence: CDR1 GTSNPN, CDR2 SVGIG (reference sequence). The CDR3 has 14 amino acids. Trimming stripped 6 bases from V and 5 bases from J, with 19 bases between. DNA of the CDR3: TGTGCCTGTTTCATTGTGTATCAAGATTATGGCTACACCTTC. Translating gives CACFIVYQDYGYTF.

The chain uses TRBV27 and TRBJ1-4; tentatively, D is TRBD1 (5 bases). The CDR3 spans 14 residues. V was shortened by 3 bases and J by 2 bases, with 7 bases between the two germline ends. The germline gives CDR1 MNHEY, CDR2 SMNVEV (reference sequence). The CDR3 is CASSFGTTNEKLFF. In DNA, the CDR3 is TGTGCCAGCAGTTTCGGGACGACTAATGAAAAACTGTTTTTT.

The chain carries TRBV28 and TRBJ2-5, with D perhaps assigned TRBD1 or TRBD2 (5 bases each). The CDR3 sequence is 12 residues long. V shed 4 bases and J shed 12 bases, with 15 bases lying between them. Germline assignment: CDR1 MDHEN and CDR2 SYDVKM. The CDR3 is CASSSPGRTKYF. The CDR3 nucleotides are TGTGCCAGCAGTTCGCCGGGACGAACGAAGTACTTC. Full variable domain (remainder filled in from reference TRBV28 and TRBJ2-5): DVKVTQSSRYLVKRTGEKVFLECVQDMDHENMFWYRQDPGLGLRLIYFSYDVKMKEKGDIPEGYSVSREKKERFSLILESASTNQTSMYLCASSSPGRTKYFGPGTRLLVL.

The J gene is TRBJ1-3, the V gene TRBV28, with D perhaps matching TRBD1 (5 bases). The germline gives CDR1 MDHEN, CDR2 SYDVKM. The CDR3 has 15 amino acids. Trimming took 4 bases from V and 4 from J, leaving 14 bases between them. The CDR3 loop reads CASSSWTSRGNTIYF. The CDR3 DNA is TGTGCCAGCAGTTCCTGGACAAGCCGCGGAAACACCATATATTTT. The whole variable domain, filled in from reference TRBV28 and TRBJ1-3, reads DVKVTQSSRYLVKRTGEKVFLECVQDMDHENMFWYRQDPGLGLRLIYFSYDVKMKEKGDIPEGYSVSREKKERFSLILESASTNQTSMYLCASSSWTSRGNTIYFGEGSWLTVV.

The rearrangement uses TRBV27 and TRBJ2-7; TRBD2 is a possible D gene (7 bases). The CDR3 loop spans 15 amino acids. Deletions cut 5 bases from V and 7 bases from J, with 21 bases between. Germline CDR1 is MNHEY and CDR2 is SMNVEV (reference sequence). CDR3 protein: CASSVSGGPFREQYF. The CDR3 nucleotides read TGTGCCAGCAGTGTTTCGGGGGGCCCTTTCCGGGAGCAGTACTTC.

This clone came up once. The chain combines TRBV29-1 with TRBJ1-1, with 9 bases aligning to TRBD1. Germline loops: CDR1 SQVTM, CDR2 ANQGSEA. The CDR3 is 14 residues long. V shed 4 bases, J shed 1 base, and the junction held 4 bases outside the gene matches. The CDR3 sequence: CSVGQGVSNTEAFF. CDR3 coding DNA: TGCAGCGTTGGACAGGGGGTCTCGAACACTGAAGCTTTCTTT.

The V and J genes are TRBV19 and TRBJ1-2; TRBD1 agrees at 9 bases. This CDR3 is 15 amino acids long. V was clipped by 4 bases and J by 4 bases; unmatched bases: 7. Germline V CDR1 and CDR2: LNHDA, SQIVND (reference sequence). CDR3 sequence reads: CASSTQDRGSYGYTF. The DNA for the CDR3 is TGTGCCAGTAGTACTCAGGACAGGGGTAGCTATGGCTACACCTTC.

The chain links TRBV5-1 to TRBJ2-1; TRBD2 is a possible D gene (5 bases). The CDR3 has 13 amino acids. The V gene lost 0 bases and the J gene lost 7 bases, with 8 bases spanning the gap. CDR1 is SGHRS and CDR2 is YFSETQ in the germline V gene. CDR3 in DNA: TGCGCCAGCAGCTTGGTCCCGGGGAATGAGCAGTTCTTC. Residues: CASSLVPGNEQFF.

The chain links TRBV11-2 to TRBJ2-5; D gene ambiguous. The V gene's germline CDR1 is SGHAT and CDR2 FQNNGV. V lost 5 bases to trimming and J lost 5 bases, with 9 bases between them. The CDR3 has 12 residues. The CDR3 spells CASSPQRETQYF. The DNA of the CDR3 is TGTGCCAGCAGCCCCCAAAGGGAGACCCAGTACTTC.

As to this clone: An end of the junction differs from the germline gene, which may be a read error. V usage is TRBV7-7 and J usage is TRBJ2-1; the D gene is possibly TRBD2 (6 bases). From germline, CDR1 is SSHAT and CDR2 FNYEAQ (reference sequence). The length of the CDR3 is 15 residues. The CDR3 DNA follows: TGTGCTAGCAGCTTAGGGGACTCCTCCTACAATGAGCAGTTCTTC. Translating gives CASSLGDSSYNEQFF.

The V and J genes are TRBV7-9 and TRBJ1-4; 7 bases agree with TRBD1. Germline V gene sequence: CDR1 SEHNR, CDR2 FQNEAQ (reference sequence). The CDR3 is made up of 16 amino acids. J lost 0 bases, V lost 4 bases, and 5 bases had no gene match. In DNA form, the CDR3 reads TGTGCCAGCAGCTGGACAGGTCGAGCAACTAATGAAAAACTGTTTTTT. Translation gives CASSWTGRATNEKLFF.

The chain combines TRBV5-1 with TRBJ1-4, with D perhaps TRBD1 (6 bases). Germline V gene data show CDR1 as SGHRS and CDR2 as YFSETQ. There are 15 residues in the CDR3. The ends were cut back, 4 bases at V and 8 bases at J, with 18 bases in the middle. The CDR3 here is CASSPGTSDGEKLFF. Here the CDR3 DNA reads TGCGCCAGCAGCCCCGGGACAAGTGATGGCGAAAAACTGTTTTTT. Filled out from reference TRBV5-1 and TRBJ1-4, the complete variable domain reads KAGVTQTPRYLIKTRGQQVTLSCSPISGHRSVSWYQQTPGQGLQFLFEYFSETQRNKGNFPGRFSGRQFSNSRSEMNVSTLELGDSALYLCASSPGTSDGEKLFFGSGTQLSVL.

This sequence joins TRBV7-9 and TRBJ2-5; D is unclear. Germline V gene data show CDR1 as SEHNR and CDR2 as FQNEAQ (reference sequence). Trimming removed 1 base at V and 0 bases at J, with 18 bases between. CDR3 size: 18 residues. CDR3 DNA sequence: TGTGCCAGCAGCTTAGTTAAAGCTTTTGGACCTCACCAAGAGACCCAGTACTTC. Amino acids: CASSLVKAFGPHQETQYF. Full variable domain (remainder filled in from reference TRBV7-9 and TRBJ2-5): DTGVSQNPRHKITKRGQNVTFRCDPISEHNRLYWYRQTLGQGPEFLTYFQNEAQLEKSRLLSDRFSAERPKGSFSTLEIQRTEQGDSAMYLCASSLVKAFGPHQETQYFGPGTRLLVL.

This clone turned up a few times. The V call is TRBV11-3, the J call TRBJ1-1; D perhaps matches TRBD1 (5 bases). The germline V gene has CDR1 SGHNT and CDR2 YENEEA. This CDR3 contains 13 residues. Trimming shortened V by 1 base and J by 4 bases, and 7 bases separated the two germline ends. CDR3 amino acids: CASSLGQFTEAFF. The CDR3 DNA reads TGTGCCAGCAGCTTAGGACAGTTCACTGAAGCTTTCTTT.